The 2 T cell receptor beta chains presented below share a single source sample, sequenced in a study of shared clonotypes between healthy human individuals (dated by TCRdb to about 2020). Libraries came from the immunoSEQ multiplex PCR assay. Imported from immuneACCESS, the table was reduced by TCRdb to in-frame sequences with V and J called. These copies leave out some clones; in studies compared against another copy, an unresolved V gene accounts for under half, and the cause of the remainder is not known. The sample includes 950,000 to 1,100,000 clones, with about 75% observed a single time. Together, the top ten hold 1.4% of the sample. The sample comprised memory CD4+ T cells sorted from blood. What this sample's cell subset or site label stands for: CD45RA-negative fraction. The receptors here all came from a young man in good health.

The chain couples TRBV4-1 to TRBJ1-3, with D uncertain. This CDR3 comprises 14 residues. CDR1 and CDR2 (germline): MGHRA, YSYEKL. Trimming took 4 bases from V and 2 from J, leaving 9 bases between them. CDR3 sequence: CASSPTDTGNTIYF. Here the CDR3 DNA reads TGCGCCAGCAGCCCGACGGATACTGGAAACACCATATATTTT.

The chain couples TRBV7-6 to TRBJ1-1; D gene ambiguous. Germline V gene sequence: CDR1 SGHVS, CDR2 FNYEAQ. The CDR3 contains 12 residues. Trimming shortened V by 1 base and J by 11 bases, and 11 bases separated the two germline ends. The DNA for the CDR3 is TGTGCCAGCAGCTTAGACTATCGTTTCGCTTTCTTT. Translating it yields CASSLDYRFAFF.